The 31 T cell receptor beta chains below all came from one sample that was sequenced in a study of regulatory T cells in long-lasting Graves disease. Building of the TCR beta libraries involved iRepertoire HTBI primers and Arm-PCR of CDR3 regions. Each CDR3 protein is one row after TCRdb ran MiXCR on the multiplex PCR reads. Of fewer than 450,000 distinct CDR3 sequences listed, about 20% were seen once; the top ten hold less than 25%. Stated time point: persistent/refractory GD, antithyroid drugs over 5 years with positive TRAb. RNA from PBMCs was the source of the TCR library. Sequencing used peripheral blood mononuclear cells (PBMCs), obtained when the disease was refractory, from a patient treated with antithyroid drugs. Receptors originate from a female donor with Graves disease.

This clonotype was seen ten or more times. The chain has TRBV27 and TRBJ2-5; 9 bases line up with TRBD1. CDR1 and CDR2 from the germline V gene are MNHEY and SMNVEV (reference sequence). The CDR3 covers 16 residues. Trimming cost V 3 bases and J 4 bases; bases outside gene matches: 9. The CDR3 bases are TGTGCCAGCAGTTTTAGGGACAGGGAGGAGGGAGAGACCCAGTACTTC. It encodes CASSFRDREEGETQYF.

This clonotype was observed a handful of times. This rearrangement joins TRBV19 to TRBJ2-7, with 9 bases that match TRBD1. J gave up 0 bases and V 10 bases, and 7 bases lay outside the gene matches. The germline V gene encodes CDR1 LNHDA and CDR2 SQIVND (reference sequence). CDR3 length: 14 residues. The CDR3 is CATRDRAHSYEQYF. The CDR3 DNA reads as TGTGCCACAAGGGACAGGGCCCACTCCTACGAGCAGTACTTC.

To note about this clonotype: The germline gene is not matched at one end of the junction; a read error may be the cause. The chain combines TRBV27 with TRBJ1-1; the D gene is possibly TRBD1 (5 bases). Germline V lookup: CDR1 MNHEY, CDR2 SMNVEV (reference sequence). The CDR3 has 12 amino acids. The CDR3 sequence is CASGTQGAEAFF. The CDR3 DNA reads TGTGCCAGCGGGACTCAGGGAGCTGAGGCTTTCTTT.

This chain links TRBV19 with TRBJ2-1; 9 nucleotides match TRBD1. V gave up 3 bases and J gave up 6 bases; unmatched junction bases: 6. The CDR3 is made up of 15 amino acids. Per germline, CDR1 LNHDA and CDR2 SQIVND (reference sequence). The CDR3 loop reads CASSISTGGFNEQFF. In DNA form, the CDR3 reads TGTGCCAGTAGTATTAGTACAGGGGGCTTCAATGAGCAGTTCTTC.

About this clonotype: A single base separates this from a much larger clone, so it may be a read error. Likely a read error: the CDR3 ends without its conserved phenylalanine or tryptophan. The CDR3 loop is CASSLRLGVLHKETQYS. CDR3 nucleotides: TGTGCCAGCAGCTTAAGGCTCGGGGTTCTCCATAAAGAGACCCAGTACTCC. The gene calls are TRBV11-2 and TRBJ2-5; D is possibly TRBD2 (5 bases). The CDR3 loop spans 17 amino acids. Germline V CDR1 and CDR2: SGHAT, FQNNGV. The V and J ends lost 2 bases and 3 bases respectively, with 19 bases between them.

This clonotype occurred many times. This CDR3 is CSARQVDRKETQYF. The DNA of the CDR3 is TGCAGTGCTAGGCAGGTGGACAGGAAAGAGACCCAGTACTTC. The gene calls are TRBV20-1 and TRBJ2-5; TRBD1 agrees at 7 bases. This CDR3 is built from 14 residues. Per the germline V gene, CDR1 is DFQATT and CDR2 is SNEGSKA (reference sequence). Germline trimming cut 3 bases from V and 3 bases from J; bases unmatched to any gene: 7.

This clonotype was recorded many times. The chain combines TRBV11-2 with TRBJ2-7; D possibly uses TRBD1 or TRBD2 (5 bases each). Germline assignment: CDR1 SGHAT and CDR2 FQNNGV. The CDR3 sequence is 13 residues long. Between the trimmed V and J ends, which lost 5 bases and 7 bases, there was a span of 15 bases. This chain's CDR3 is CASSPLRGGEQYF. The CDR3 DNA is TGTGCCAGCAGCCCACTAAGGGGCGGGGAGCAGTACTTC.

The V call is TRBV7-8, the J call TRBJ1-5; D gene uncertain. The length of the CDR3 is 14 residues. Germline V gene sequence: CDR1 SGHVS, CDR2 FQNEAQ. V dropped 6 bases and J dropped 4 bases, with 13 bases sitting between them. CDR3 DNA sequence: TGTGCCAGCAGGAAAGGGCCGACTAATCAGCCCCAGCATTTT. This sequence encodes CASRKGPTNQPQHF.

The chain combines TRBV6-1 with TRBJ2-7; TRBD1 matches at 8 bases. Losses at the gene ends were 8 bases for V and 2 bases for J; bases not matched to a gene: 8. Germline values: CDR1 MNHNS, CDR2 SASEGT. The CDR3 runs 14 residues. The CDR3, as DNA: TGTGCCAGCTCCCGCGGCAGGGGGCCCTACGAGCAGTACTTC. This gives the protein CASSRGRGPYEQYF.

The CDR3 bases are TGTGCCAGCACGGACGGTTACATTCAGTACTTC. Amino acid sequence: CASTDGYIQYF. The rearrangement links TRBV6-1 to TRBJ2-4; D is unresolved. Between the trimmed V and J ends, which lost 7 bases and 8 bases, there was a span of 9 bases. Germline lookup yields CDR1 MNHNS and CDR2 SASEGT. This CDR3 is 11 amino acids long.

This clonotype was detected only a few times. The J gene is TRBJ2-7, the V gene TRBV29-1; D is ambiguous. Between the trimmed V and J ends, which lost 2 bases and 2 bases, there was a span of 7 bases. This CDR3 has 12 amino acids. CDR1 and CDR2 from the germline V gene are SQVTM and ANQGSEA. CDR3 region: CSVENSAYEQYF. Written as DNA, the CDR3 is TGCAGCGTTGAAAATTCAGCCTACGAGCAGTACTTC.

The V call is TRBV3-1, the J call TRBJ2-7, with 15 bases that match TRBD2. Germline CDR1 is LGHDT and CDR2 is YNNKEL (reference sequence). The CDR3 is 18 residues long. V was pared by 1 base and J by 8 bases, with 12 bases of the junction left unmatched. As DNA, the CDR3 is TGTGCCAGCAGCCAAGGTGTAGCCGGACTAGCGGGAGGGCATAAGCAGTACTTC. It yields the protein CASSQGVAGLAGGHKQYF.

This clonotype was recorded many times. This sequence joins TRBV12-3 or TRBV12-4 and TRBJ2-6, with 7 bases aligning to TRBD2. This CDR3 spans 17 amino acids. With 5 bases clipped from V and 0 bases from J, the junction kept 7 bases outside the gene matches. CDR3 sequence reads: CASSRGDGISGANVLTF. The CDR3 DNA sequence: TGTGCCAGCAGTCGGGGGGACGGGATCTCTGGGGCCAACGTCCTGACTTTC.

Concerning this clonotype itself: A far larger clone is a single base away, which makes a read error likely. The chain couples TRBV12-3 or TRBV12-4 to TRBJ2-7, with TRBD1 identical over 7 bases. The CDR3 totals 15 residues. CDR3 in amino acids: CAGSFGVGQTYEQYF. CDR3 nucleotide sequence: TGTGCCGGCAGTTTTGGGGTGGGACAGACCTACGAGCAGTACTTC.

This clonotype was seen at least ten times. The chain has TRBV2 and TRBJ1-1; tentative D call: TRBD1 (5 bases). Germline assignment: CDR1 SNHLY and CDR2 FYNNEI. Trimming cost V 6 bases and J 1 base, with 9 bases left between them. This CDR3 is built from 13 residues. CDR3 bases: TGTGCCAGCAGCTCCGACAGGAACACTGAAGCTTTCTTT. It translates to CASSSDRNTEAFF.

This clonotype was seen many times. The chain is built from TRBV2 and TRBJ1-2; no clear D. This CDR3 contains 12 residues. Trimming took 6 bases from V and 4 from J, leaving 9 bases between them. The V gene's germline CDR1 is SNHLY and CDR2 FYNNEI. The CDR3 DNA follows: TGTGCCAGCAGGGTCGACGGCTATGGCTACACCTTC. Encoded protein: CASRVDGYGYTF.

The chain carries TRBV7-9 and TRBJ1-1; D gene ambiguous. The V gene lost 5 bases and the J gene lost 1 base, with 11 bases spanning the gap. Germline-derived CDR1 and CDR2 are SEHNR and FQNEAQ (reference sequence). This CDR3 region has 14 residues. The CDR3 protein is CASSEGYRNTEAFF. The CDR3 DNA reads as TGTGCCAGCAGCGAAGGGTACAGGAACACTGAAGCTTTCTTT. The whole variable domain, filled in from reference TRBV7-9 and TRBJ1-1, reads DTGVSQNPRHKITKRGQNVTFRCDPISEHNRLYWYRQTLGQGPEFLTYFQNEAQLEKSRLLSDRFSAERPKGSFSTLEIQRTEQGDSAMYLCASSEGYRNTEAFFGQGTRLTVV.

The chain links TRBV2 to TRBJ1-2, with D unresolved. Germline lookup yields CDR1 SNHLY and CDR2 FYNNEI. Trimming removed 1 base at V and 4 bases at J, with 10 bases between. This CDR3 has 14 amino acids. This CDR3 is CASSEELAIYGYTF. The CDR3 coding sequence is TGTGCCAGCAGTGAAGAATTAGCAATCTATGGCTACACCTTC.

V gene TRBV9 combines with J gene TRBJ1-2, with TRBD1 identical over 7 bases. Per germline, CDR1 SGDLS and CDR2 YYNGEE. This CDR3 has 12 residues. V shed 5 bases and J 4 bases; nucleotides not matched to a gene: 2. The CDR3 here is CASRGQLYGYTF. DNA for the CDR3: TGTGCCAGCAGGGGACAGCTCTATGGCTACACCTTC.

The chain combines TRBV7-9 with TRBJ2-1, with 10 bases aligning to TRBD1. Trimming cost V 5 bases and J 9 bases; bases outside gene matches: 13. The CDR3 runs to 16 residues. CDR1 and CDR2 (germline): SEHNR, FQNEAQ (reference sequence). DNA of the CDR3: TGTGCCAGCAGCAGACGGGACAGGGGTTTCAATGGTGAGCAGTTCTTC. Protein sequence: CASSRRDRGFNGEQFF.

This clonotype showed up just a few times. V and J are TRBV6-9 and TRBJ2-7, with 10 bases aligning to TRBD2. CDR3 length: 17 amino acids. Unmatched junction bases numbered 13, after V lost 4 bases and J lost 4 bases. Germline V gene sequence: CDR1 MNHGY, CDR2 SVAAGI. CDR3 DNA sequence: TGTGCCAGCAGTTTCCCTAGCGGGAGCCCTCTCCGGTACGAGCAGTACTTC. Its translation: CASSFPSGSPLRYEQYF.

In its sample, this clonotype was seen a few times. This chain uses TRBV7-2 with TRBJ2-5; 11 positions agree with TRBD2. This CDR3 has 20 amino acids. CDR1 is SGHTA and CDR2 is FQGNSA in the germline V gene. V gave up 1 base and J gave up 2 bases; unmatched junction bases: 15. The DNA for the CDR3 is TGTGCCAGCAGCTTAGTTGGGCTAGCGGGAGGTCTAGGGCATCAAGAGACCCAGTACTTC. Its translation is CASSLVGLAGGLGHQETQYF. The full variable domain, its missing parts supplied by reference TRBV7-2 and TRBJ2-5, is GAGVSQSPSNKVTEKGKDVELRCDPISGHTALYWYRQSLGQGLEFLIYFQGNSAPDKSGLPSDRFSAERTGGSVSTLTIQRTQQEDSAVYLCASSLVGLAGGLGHQETQYFGPGTRLLVL.

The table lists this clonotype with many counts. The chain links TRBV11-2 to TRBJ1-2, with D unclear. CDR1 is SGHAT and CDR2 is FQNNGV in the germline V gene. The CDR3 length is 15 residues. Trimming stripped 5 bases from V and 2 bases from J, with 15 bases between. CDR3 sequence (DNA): TGTGCCAGCAGCCAACTACGACACGCCAACTATGGCTACACCTTC. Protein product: CASSQLRHANYGYTF.

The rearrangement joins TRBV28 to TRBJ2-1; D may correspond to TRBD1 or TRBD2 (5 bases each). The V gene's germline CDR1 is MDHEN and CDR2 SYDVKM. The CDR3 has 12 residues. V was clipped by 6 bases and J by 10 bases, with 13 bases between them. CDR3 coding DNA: TGTGCCAGCAGAGCAGGGACCTTGGAGCAGTTCTTC. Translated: CASRAGTLEQFF.

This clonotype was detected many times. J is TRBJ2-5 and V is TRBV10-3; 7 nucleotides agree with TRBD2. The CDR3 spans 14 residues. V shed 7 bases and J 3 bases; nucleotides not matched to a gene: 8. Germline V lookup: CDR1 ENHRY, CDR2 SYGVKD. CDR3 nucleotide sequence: TGTGCCATCAAATCCGCCGGGACTAAAGAGACCCAGTACTTC. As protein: CAIKSAGTKETQYF.

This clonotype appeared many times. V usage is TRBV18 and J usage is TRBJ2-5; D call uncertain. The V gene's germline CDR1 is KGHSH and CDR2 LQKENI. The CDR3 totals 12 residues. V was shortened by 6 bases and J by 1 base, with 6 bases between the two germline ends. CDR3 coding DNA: TGTGCCAGCTCCCAGGTCCAAGAGACCCAGTACTTC. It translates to CASSQVQETQYF.

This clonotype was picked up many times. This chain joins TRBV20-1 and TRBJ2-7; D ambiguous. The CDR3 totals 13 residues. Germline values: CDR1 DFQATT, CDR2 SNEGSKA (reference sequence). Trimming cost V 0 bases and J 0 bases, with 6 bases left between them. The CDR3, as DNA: TGCAGTGCTAGAGACAGTTACTCCTACGAGCAGTACTTC. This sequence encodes CSARDSYSYEQYF.

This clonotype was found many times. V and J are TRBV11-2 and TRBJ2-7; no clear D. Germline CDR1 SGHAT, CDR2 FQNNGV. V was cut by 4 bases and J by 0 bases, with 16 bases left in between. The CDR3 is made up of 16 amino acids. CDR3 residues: CASSSYSGVSSYEQYF. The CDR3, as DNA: TGTGCCAGCAGCTCCTATTCCGGAGTTTCCTCCTACGAGCAGTACTTC.

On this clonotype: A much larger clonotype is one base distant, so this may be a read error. In DNA, the CDR3 is TGTGCCAGCAGTTACTCGGGCGGATCGGAGACCCAGTACTTC. This encodes CASSYSGGSETQYF. The V and J genes are TRBV6-5 and TRBJ2-5; D unclear. This CDR3 is built from 14 residues. V was pared by 0 bases and J by 5 bases, with 10 bases between. Germline-derived CDR1 and CDR2 are MNHEY and SVGAGI.

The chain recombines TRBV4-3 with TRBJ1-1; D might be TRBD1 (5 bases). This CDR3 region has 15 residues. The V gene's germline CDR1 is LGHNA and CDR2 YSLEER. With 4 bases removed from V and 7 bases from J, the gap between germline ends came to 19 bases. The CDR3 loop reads CASSRTGTIGGEAFF. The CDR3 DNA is TGCGCCAGCAGCCGAACCGGGACGATCGGCGGTGAAGCTTTCTTT.

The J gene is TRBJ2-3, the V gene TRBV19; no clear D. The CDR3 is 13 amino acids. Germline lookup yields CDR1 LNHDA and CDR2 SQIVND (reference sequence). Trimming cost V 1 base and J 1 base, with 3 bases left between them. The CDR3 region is CASSIGGTDTQYF. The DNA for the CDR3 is TGTGCCAGTAGTATAGGGGGCACAGATACGCAGTATTTT.